This T cell receptor (beta chain) stems from a study of blood T cell repertoires in COVID-19. At the level of the study: Samples of COVID-19 (acute and convalescent) were obtained from the United States, Italy and Spain. PBMCs, B-cell-depleted T cells, or T cells were the source of the cDNA or gDNA that made up the material.

The trim removed 2 bases at V and 5 bases at J, leaving 4 bases unmatched. Looked up from germline, CDR1 is SGHNT and CDR2 is YYREEE (reference sequence). The CDR3 spans 15 residues. Original processing methods: From reference gene primer amplification, estimates of nucleated cell counts were derived. The data were produced by immunoSEQ multiplex PCR, yet TCRdb's version contains in-frame clones alone and is incomplete. V and J calls and clone size are those listed in that table; D and trimming were worked out from the DNA. The sample shows roughly 97,000 clones, about 80% of them seen only once. The material sequenced was peripheral blood. The sequence derives from a man aged 65 to 79 with acute or convalescent COVID-19. This chain joins TRBV5-4 and TRBJ2-2, with 9 bases aligning to TRBD2. CDR3 coding DNA: TGTGCCAGCAGCTTTAGCGGGGGCCGGACCGGGGAGCTGTTTTTT. Its translation is CASSFSGGRTGELFF.